These 24 T cell receptor beta chains came from one sample sequenced in a study of lymphopenia after photon versus proton radiotherapy. TCRdb's copy holds only in-frame clones and misses some; the assay was immunoSEQ multiplex PCR. The sample consists of more than 15,000 clones, 84% of them appearing once. Sequencing was performed on peripheral blood, taken from a patient treated with photon-based radiotherapy. These receptors were collected from a woman between 45 and 65 years old with pancreatic cancer.

V is TRBV10-1 and J is TRBJ2-3; no clear D gene. Deletions cut 6 bases from V and 6 bases from J, with 7 bases between. Per the germline V gene, CDR1 is WNHNN and CDR2 is SYGVQD (reference sequence). CDR3 length equals 11 residues. The DNA of the CDR3 is TGCGCCAGCAGGATGGGGGATACGCAGTATTTT. It yields the protein CASRMGDTQYF.

The chain recombines TRBV10-3 with TRBJ2-3, with D tentatively TRBD2 (6 bases). V was trimmed by 6 bases and J by 1 base, leaving 11 bases between them. CDR1 is ENHRY and CDR2 is SYGVKD in the germline V gene. The CDR3 extends over 14 amino acids. This chain's CDR3 is CAIRSGPGTDTQYF. The CDR3 coding sequence is TGTGCCATCAGGAGCGGGCCTGGCACAGATACGCAGTATTTT.

V and J are TRBV27 and TRBJ2-7, with D unresolved. V was pared by 2 bases and J by 7 bases, with 18 bases between. Germline CDR1 and CDR2: MNHEY and SMNVEV (reference sequence). The CDR3 is 15 residues long. The CDR3 DNA sequence: TGTGCCAGCAGTTTAATTCAAGGCAGCGTGAGAGAGCAGTACTTC. Translated, it gives CASSLIQGSVREQYF.

This chain connects TRBV4-2 to TRBJ1-3; D ambiguous. Germline CDR1 reads LGHNA; CDR2 reads YNFKEQ. The CDR3 runs 16 residues. The V gene lost 0 bases and the J gene lost 2 bases, with 11 bases spanning the gap. The CDR3 is CASSQDAGRTGNTIYF. The CDR3 nucleotides read TGTGCCAGCAGCCAAGATGCGGGTAGAACTGGAAACACCATATATTTT.

The rearrangement uses TRBV18 and TRBJ2-7; D gene ambiguous. The CDR3 is 11 residues long. Trimming took 5 bases from V and 3 from J, leaving 5 bases between them. Germline-derived CDR1 and CDR2 are KGHSH and LQKENI. The DNA of the CDR3 is TGTGCCAGCTCAAATCTCTACGAGCAGTACTTC. Amino acids: CASSNLYEQYF.

The sample holds one count of this clone. The CDR3: CASSGWTGLKEQYF. CDR3 coding DNA: TGTGCCAGCAGTGGTTGGACAGGGCTGAAAGAGCAGTACTTC. This chain uses TRBV2 with TRBJ2-7; 8 nucleotides match TRBD1. CDR1 and CDR2 from the germline V gene are SNHLY and FYNNEI. The CDR3 consists of 14 residues. V trimming: 4 bases; J trimming: 7 bases; junction bases outside the gene matches: 9.

This rearrangement joins TRBV19 to TRBJ2-7; D is ambiguous. Germline CDR1 is LNHDA and CDR2 is SQIVND (reference sequence). This CDR3 is 12 amino acids long. Trimming pared 6 bases from V and 3 bases from J, leaving 9 bases between. The CDR3 region is CASSADNYEQYF. DNA of the CDR3: TGTGCCAGTAGCGCAGACAACTACGAGCAGTACTTC. Filled out from reference TRBV19 and TRBJ2-7, the complete variable domain reads DGGITQSPKYLFRKEGQNVTLSCEQNLNHDAMYWYRQDPGQGLRLIYYSQIVNDFQKGDIAEGYSVSREKKESFPLTVTSAQKNPTAFYLCASSADNYEQYFGPGTRLTVT.

V usage is TRBV7-2 and J usage is TRBJ2-7, with 9 bases that match TRBD2. Trimming removed 5 bases from V and 6 bases from J; junction bases left unmatched: 14. Germline CDR1 and CDR2: SGHTA and FQGNSA. There are 16 residues in the CDR3. The chain's CDR3 is CASSPRGSSGNFEQYF. The CDR3 DNA reads as TGTGCCAGCAGCCCTCGGGGGTCTAGCGGGAATTTCGAGCAGTACTTC.

The chain employs TRBV6-5 and TRBJ2-5; possible D gene TRBD1, 5 bases. CDR1 is MNHEY, CDR2 SVGAGI, per germline. Trimming stripped 3 bases from V and 4 bases from J, with 15 bases between. CDR3 length equals 15 residues. This CDR3 reads CASSYMFRAGETQYF. The CDR3 coding sequence is TGTGCCAGCAGTTATATGTTCAGGGCCGGAGAGACCCAGTACTTC.

This rearrangement joins TRBV23-1 to TRBJ2-7, with 11 bases matching TRBD2. TRBV23-1 is flagged as an ORF with uncertain function. The CDR3 sequence is 16 residues long. V lost 4 bases to trimming and J lost 3 bases; unmatched junction nucleotides: 8. The CDR3 loop reads CASSLRLAGGDYEQYF. In DNA, the CDR3 is TGCGCCAGCAGTCTTAGGCTAGCGGGAGGAGACTACGAGCAGTACTTC.

This sequence joins TRBV29-1 and TRBJ2-7; TRBD2 agrees at 9 bases. Trimming cost V 4 bases and J 9 bases; bases outside gene matches: 22. The germline V gene encodes CDR1 SQVTM and CDR2 ANQGSEA. The CDR3 contains 17 residues. The CDR3 DNA reads TGCAGCGTTGCAGACCGACTAGGGCGGGAGGGCTTGCGTATGCAGTACTTC. Translated, it gives CSVADRLGREGLRMQYF.

The V gene is TRBV5-1, the J gene TRBJ2-7; possible D gene TRBD1, 6 bases. The V end lost 2 bases, the J end lost 5 bases, and 14 bases lay between the germline ends. The V gene's germline CDR1 is SGHRS and CDR2 YFSETQ. The CDR3 is 14 residues long. Written as DNA, the CDR3 is TGCGCCAGCAGCTTCGGACAGAGGGATCACGAGCAGTACTTC. This translates into CASSFGQRDHEQYF.

This chain joins TRBV7-2 and TRBJ2-2; TRBD1 aligns across 12 bases. Trimming cost V 5 bases and J 7 bases; bases outside gene matches: 11. Germline values: CDR1 SGHTA, CDR2 FQGNSA. This CDR3 has 17 residues. CDR3 protein: CASSPSLGQGAIGELFF. The CDR3 DNA is TGTGCCAGCAGCCCCAGTTTGGGACAGGGGGCCATCGGGGAGCTGTTTTTT.

The V call is TRBV6-1, the J call TRBJ1-1; a weak D match, TRBD1 (5 bases). Germline V gene lookup returns CDR1 MNHNS and CDR2 SASEGT. V was cut by 7 bases and J by 1 base, with 13 bases left in between. This CDR3 comprises 14 residues. The DNA of the CDR3 is TGTGCCAGCACGACCCGGGACTGGAACACTGAAGCTTTCTTT. Protein product: CASTTRDWNTEAFF.

The CDR3 reads CASSGSGIYNSPLHF. The CDR3 nucleotides read TGTGCCAGTAGCGGATCCGGGATATATAATTCACCCCTCCACTTT. The chain carries TRBV19 and TRBJ1-6; D remains ambiguous. The CDR3 spans 15 residues. CDR1 is LNHDA and CDR2 is SQIVND in the germline V gene (reference sequence). The V end lost 6 bases, the J end lost 4 bases, and 13 bases lay between the germline ends.

The chain's CDR3 is CASSSTRLAGSYEQYF. The CDR3 nucleotides read TGTGCCAGCAGTTCCACCCGACTAGCGGGGAGCTACGAGCAGTACTTC. The chain recombines TRBV28 with TRBJ2-7, with TRBD2 matching over 11 bases. CDR1 and CDR2 (germline): MDHEN, SYDVKM. V lost 4 bases to trimming and J lost 3 bases; unmatched junction nucleotides: 8. This CDR3 has 16 amino acids.

The rearrangement uses TRBV9 and TRBJ2-2; 7 bases line up with TRBD1. Germline CDR1 and CDR2: SGDLS and YYNGEE. The CDR3 totals 17 residues. The V and J ends lost 3 bases and 6 bases, in that order; junction bases with no gene match: 14. The CDR3 spells CASSDSGTANIPGELFF. In nucleotides, the CDR3 is TGTGCCAGCAGCGACTCCGGGACAGCCAACATCCCCGGGGAGCTGTTTTTT.

This clone was counted once. The V and J genes are TRBV9 and TRBJ2-7; 10 bases are shared with TRBD2. CDR3 length: 15 amino acids. V shed 0 bases, J shed 4 bases, and the junction held 4 bases outside the gene matches. In germline, CDR1 is SGDLS, CDR2 YYNGEE. CDR3 coding DNA: TGTGCCAGCAGCGTAGGAGCGGGAGGGAGGTACGAGCAGTACTTC. This codes for CASSVGAGGRYEQYF.

The rearrangement joins TRBV6-1 to TRBJ1-5; maybe TRBD1 (5 bases). This CDR3 spans 15 amino acids. V was cut by 6 bases and J by 4 bases, with 16 bases left in between. Looked up from germline, CDR1 is MNHNS and CDR2 is SASEGT. The CDR3, as DNA: TGTGCCAGCAGGCGAGACAGAACTAATAATCAGCCCCAGCATTTT. This codes for CASRRDRTNNQPQHF.

The V gene is TRBV4-3, the J gene TRBJ1-6; D call uncertain. The CDR3 covers 14 residues. CDR1 is LGHNA, CDR2 YSLEER, per germline. V lost 0 bases and J 8 bases, leaving 8 bases between the germline ends. CDR3 amino acids: CASSQEGMDSPLHF. CDR3 DNA sequence: TGCGCCAGCAGCCAAGAGGGGATGGATTCACCCCTCCACTTT.

The chain joins TRBV28 to TRBJ2-1, with 11 positions matching TRBD1. The V gene end was trimmed by 7 bases and the J gene end by 0 bases; junction bases not matched to a gene: 14. Germline CDR1 MDHEN, CDR2 SYDVKM. The CDR3 runs 19 residues. This CDR3 is CASIPPGQGDPSSYNEQFF. CDR3 in DNA: TGTGCCAGCATTCCCCCGGGACAGGGGGACCCTAGCTCCTACAATGAGCAGTTCTTC.

The chain links TRBV5-5 to TRBJ2-3; TRBD1 matches 9 bases. Germline V lookup: CDR1 SGHKS, CDR2 YYEKEE (reference sequence). The ends lost 0 bases at V and 3 bases at J; junction bases unmatched: 5. The CDR3 loop spans 16 amino acids. CDR3 sequence: CASSLAQGQGTDTQYF. The DNA of the CDR3 is TGTGCCAGCAGCTTGGCCCAAGGACAGGGGACAGATACGCAGTATTTT.

The sample holds a few counts of this clone. The same CDR3 also results from other DNA sequences found in this sample. V and J are TRBV7-2 and TRBJ2-1; D is unclear. CDR1 is SGHTA and CDR2 is FQGNSA in the germline V gene. The V end was cut by 0 bases, the J end by 4 bases, with 10 bases between. CDR3 length: 15 residues. CDR3 nucleotide sequence: TGTGCCAGCAGCTTAGCGCGCGGTTCTTACAATGAGCAGTTCTTC. As protein: CASSLARGSYNEQFF.

This clone has a single count. The chain employs TRBV9 and TRBJ2-1; 9 bases line up with TRBD2. Germline trimming cut 4 bases from V and 0 bases from J; bases unmatched to any gene: 2. Looked up from germline, CDR1 is SGDLS and CDR2 is YYNGEE. There are 15 residues in the CDR3. The CDR3 sequence: CASSRSGSSYNEQFF. The CDR3 DNA sequence: TGTGCCAGCAGCCGTAGCGGGAGCTCCTACAATGAGCAGTTCTTC.